The 23 T cell receptor beta chains in this list originate from one sample, sequenced in a study of T-cell reconstitution after alpha-beta-depleted transplantation in children. Unique molecular identifiers were incorporated into the prepared TCRbeta library. TCRdb itself ran the PCR reads through MiXCR, one entry per CDR3 protein. Here the sample spans about 610,000 distinct CDR3 sequences, roughly 10% being singletons. The source material was PBMCs from the stem cell graft donor, sampled from the stem cell graft. All receptors derive from a human donor who donated a stem cell graft to a child with acute myeloid leukemia.

This clonotype was found a few times. This chain connects TRBV12-3 or TRBV12-4 to TRBJ1-3, with a possible D match to TRBD1 (5 bases). V was cut by 4 bases and J by 0 bases, with 13 bases left in between. The CDR3 is made up of 16 amino acids. DNA for the CDR3: TGTGCCAGCAGTTCAGAGGCAGGGCTCTCTGGAAACACCATATATTTT. Protein product: CASSSEAGLSGNTIYF.

This clonotype was recorded many times. The V and J genes are TRBV28 and TRBJ1-2; TRBD1 matches at 8 bases. Trimming took 9 bases from V and 2 from J; bases not matched to a gene: 5. CDR1 and CDR2 (germline): MDHEN, SYDVKM. The CDR3 sequence is 13 residues long. The CDR3 nucleotides read TGTGCCAGTAGGGACAGGAGGAACTATGGCTACACCTTC. The encoded protein is CASRDRRNYGYTF.

This clonotype was seen at least ten times. V is TRBV29-1 and J is TRBJ2-3; 9 bases are a match to TRBD1. There are 14 residues in the CDR3. V was pared by 7 bases and J by 3 bases, with 8 bases of the junction left unmatched. From germline, CDR1 is SQVTM and CDR2 ANQGSEA. CDR3 amino acids: CSAPGQGATDTQYF. In nucleotides, the CDR3 is TGCAGCGCCCCGGGACAGGGAGCTACAGATACGCAGTATTTT.

There are many counts of this clonotype. In nucleotides, the CDR3 is TGCAGTGCTAGAGGCCTGGGCGGAGGGGGTGAGGAGACCCAGTACTTC. Residues: CSARGLGGGGEETQYF. This chain connects TRBV20-1 to TRBJ2-5; the D call may be TRBD1 or TRBD2 (6 bases each). Germline V gives CDR1 DFQATT, CDR2 SNEGSKA (reference sequence). This CDR3 region has 16 residues. The V end lost 1 base, the J end lost 5 bases, and 20 bases lay between the germline ends.

This clonotype has at least ten counts. The genes are TRBV12-3 or TRBV12-4 and TRBJ2-7; 7 bases align to TRBD2. The length of the CDR3 is 15 residues. The ends lost 8 bases at V and 0 bases at J; junction bases unmatched: 10. For the CDR3, the DNA is TGTGCCAGCGGATTGGGAGGGATAAGCTCCTACGAGCAGTACTTC. Translated, it gives CASGLGGISSYEQYF.

This clonotype came up many times. In DNA form, the CDR3 reads TGTGCCAGCAGCGCAACCACTCCTAGCGGGACGAATAACAATGAGCAGTTCTTC. Residues: CASSATTPSGTNNNEQFF. The chain couples TRBV9 to TRBJ2-1, with TRBD2 matching 9 bases. This CDR3 has 18 amino acids. With 3 bases clipped from V and 5 bases from J, the junction kept 15 bases outside the gene matches. Per germline, CDR1 SGDLS and CDR2 YYNGEE. Using reference TRBV9 and TRBJ2-1 for the parts outside the CDR3, the full variable domain is DSGVTQTPKHLITATGQRVTLRCSPRSGDLSVYWYQQSLDQGLQFLIQYYNGEERAKGNILERFSAQQFPDLHSELNLSSLELGDSALYFCASSATTPSGTNNNEQFFGPGTRLTVL.

This clonotype came up many times. The V gene is TRBV4-3, the J gene TRBJ2-2; no clear D. Germline assignment: CDR1 LGHNA and CDR2 YSLEER. This CDR3 is built from 14 residues. Trimming removed 1 base at V and 6 bases at J, with 9 bases between. CDR3 region: CASSQVGSAGELFF. The CDR3 DNA follows: TGCGCCAGCAGCCAAGTAGGGTCGGCCGGGGAGCTGTTTTTT.

This clonotype was counted ten times or more. This sequence joins TRBV12-3 or TRBV12-4 and TRBJ2-7; TRBD2 might be the D (6 bases). Trimming removed 5 bases at V and 7 bases at J, with 9 bases between. The CDR3 has 11 amino acids. CDR3 sequence: CASSPREEQYF. CDR3 DNA sequence: TGTGCCAGCAGTCCTCGGGAGGAGCAGTACTTC.

This clonotype was recorded at least ten times. J is TRBJ2-3 and V is TRBV5-1; D unclear. Germline loops: CDR1 SGHRS, CDR2 YFSETQ. The ends were cut back, 0 bases at V and 2 bases at J, with 10 bases in the middle. This CDR3 region has 15 residues. In nucleotides, the CDR3 is TGCGCCAGCAGCTTGGTTTACAGCCTCACAGATACGCAGTATTTT. Translation gives CASSLVYSLTDTQYF.

Comments on this clonotype: Just one base apart from a much larger clone, this may be a read error. Because it lacks the conserved phenylalanine or tryptophan at the end, this CDR3 is likely a read error. The chain recombines TRBV6-1 with TRBJ1-1; D remains ambiguous. The CDR3 loop spans 8 amino acids. Germline CDR1 and CDR2: MNHNS and SASEGT. The CDR3: CASGEAFV. The CDR3 nucleotides are TGTGCCAGCGGTGAAGCTTTCGTT.

This clonotype was counted between two and nine times. The V and J genes are TRBV5-1 and TRBJ2-1; 9 bases align to TRBD1. Germline CDR1 SGHRS, CDR2 YFSETQ. Germline trimming cut 3 bases from V and 0 bases from J; bases unmatched to any gene: 7. CDR3 length equals 17 residues. DNA for the CDR3: TGCGCCAGCAGCTCGGCGCCGGGACAGGGCTCCTACAATGAGCAGTTCTTC. Protein: CASSSAPGQGSYNEQFF.

This clonotype has ten or more counts. This rearrangement joins TRBV27 to TRBJ1-2; 7 nucleotides agree with TRBD1. Germline lookup yields CDR1 MNHEY and CDR2 SMNVEV (reference sequence). V lost 5 bases and J lost 4; bases outside the gene matches: 7. The CDR3 contains 14 residues. Here the CDR3 DNA reads TGTGCCAGCAGTCGGGGGACAGCCTTCTATGGCTACACCTTC. Translated, it gives CASSRGTAFYGYTF.

The rearrangement uses TRBV27 and TRBJ2-7; 9 positions agree with TRBD1. The CDR3 is 14 residues long. Losses at the gene ends were 5 bases for V and 9 bases for J; bases not matched to a gene: 11. Germline values: CDR1 MNHEY, CDR2 SMNVEV (reference sequence). Written as DNA, the CDR3 is TGTGCCAGCAGTACCGGACAGGGGTTACGAGGGCAGTACTTC. This codes for CASSTGQGLRGQYF.

This clonotype has more than one count but fewer than ten. The chain combines TRBV20-1 with TRBJ2-3, with D hard to call. The CDR3 spans 13 residues. In germline, CDR1 is DFQATT, CDR2 SNEGSKA (reference sequence). V lost 4 bases and J lost 2, with 10 bases in between. The chain's CDR3 is CSAMVQYTDTQYF. The CDR3 DNA reads TGCAGTGCTATGGTACAGTACACAGATACGCAGTATTTT.

The genes are TRBV3-1 and TRBJ2-7, with D tentatively TRBD1 (6 bases). The CDR3 is 15 residues long. Germline CDR1 reads LGHDT; CDR2 reads YNNKEL (reference sequence). Between the trimmed V and J ends, which lost 0 bases and 7 bases, there was a span of 16 bases. The CDR3 spells CASSQEPRGGGEQYF. As DNA, the CDR3 is TGTGCCAGCAGCCAAGAACCTCGAGGGGGTGGAGAGCAGTACTTC.

The gene calls are TRBV5-1 and TRBJ2-5; maybe TRBD2 (5 bases). Trimming removed 5 bases from V and 0 bases from J, with 14 bases in between. The CDR3 sequence is 15 residues long. Germline loops: CDR1 SGHRS, CDR2 YFSETQ. The CDR3 protein is CASSNQIGNQETQYF. CDR3 nucleotides: TGCGCCAGCAGTAATCAAATCGGGAACCAAGAGACCCAGTACTTC.

This chain joins TRBV30 and TRBJ2-5; possible D gene TRBD1, 8 bases. The CDR3 length is 12 residues. CDR1 and CDR2 (germline): GTSNPN, SVGIG (reference sequence). The V and J ends lost 7 bases and 5 bases respectively, with 14 bases between them. The CDR3 reads CAYGQGGETQYF. CDR3 coding DNA: TGTGCCTACGGACAGGGAGGGGAGACCCAGTACTTC.

The chain employs TRBV29-1 and TRBJ2-5; D assignment may be TRBD1 or TRBD2 (5 bases each). Germline CDR1 reads SQVTM; CDR2 reads ANQGSEA. The CDR3 is 14 amino acids. Trimming removed 3 bases from V and 5 bases from J, with 16 bases in between. The CDR3, as DNA: TGCAGCGTTGAGGGGACCCTGGGGGAGGAGACCCAGTACTTC. As protein: CSVEGTLGEETQYF.

This clonotype was seen many times. V usage is TRBV5-5 and J usage is TRBJ1-1; TRBD1 agrees at 8 bases. Germline V lookup: CDR1 SGHKS, CDR2 YYEKEE (reference sequence). V shed 5 bases and J 6 bases; nucleotides not matched to a gene: 9. This CDR3 spans 14 amino acids. As DNA, the CDR3 is TGTGCCAGCAGTCTAGGACAGGGAGGACCTGAAGCTTTCTTT. Encoded protein: CASSLGQGGPEAFF.

This clonotype was recorded at least ten times. V and J are TRBV29-1 and TRBJ2-1, with TRBD2 matching 11 bases. Germline V CDR1 and CDR2: SQVTM, ANQGSEA. J lost 6 bases, V lost 7 bases, and 11 bases had no gene match. The CDR3 has 15 amino acids. The CDR3 DNA is TGCAGCGCGAAAAAGACTAGCGGGAATTTCAATGAGCAGTTCTTC. Encoded protein: CSAKKTSGNFNEQFF.

The chain links TRBV5-1 to TRBJ2-7; 11 nucleotides line up with TRBD2. This CDR3 comprises 16 residues. Germline values: CDR1 SGHRS, CDR2 YFSETQ. Unmatched junction bases numbered 9, after V lost 4 bases and J lost 3 bases. The CDR3 protein is CASSPTTSGSVYEQYF. The CDR3 nucleotides read TGCGCCAGCAGCCCCACTACTAGCGGGAGTGTCTACGAGCAGTACTTC.

This clonotype showed up many times. The chain employs TRBV29-1 and TRBJ2-2; TRBD2 might be the D (6 bases). The CDR3 contains 15 residues. Germline V CDR1 and CDR2: SQVTM, ANQGSEA. V was cut by 7 bases and J by 0 bases, with 15 bases left in between. In DNA form, the CDR3 reads TGCAGCGCCTCGCAGAGACTAGCGAACACCGGGGAGCTGTTTTTT. This sequence encodes CSASQRLANTGELFF.

A few counts support this clonotype. The J gene is TRBJ2-7, the V gene TRBV5-1; a possible D gene is TRBD2 (5 bases). V dropped 0 bases and J dropped 2 bases, with 9 bases sitting between them. The CDR3 has 14 amino acids. Germline V gene lookup returns CDR1 SGHRS and CDR2 YFSETQ. CDR3 coding DNA: TGCGCCAGCAGCTTGGACGGGAACGCCTACGAGCAGTACTTC. This gives the protein CASSLDGNAYEQYF. The whole variable domain, remainder taken from reference TRBV5-1 and TRBJ2-7, is KAGVTQTPRYLIKTRGQQVTLSCSPISGHRSVSWYQQTPGQGLQFLFEYFSETQRNKGNFPGRFSGRQFSNSRSEMNVSTLELGDSALYLCASSLDGNAYEQYFGPGTRLTVT.